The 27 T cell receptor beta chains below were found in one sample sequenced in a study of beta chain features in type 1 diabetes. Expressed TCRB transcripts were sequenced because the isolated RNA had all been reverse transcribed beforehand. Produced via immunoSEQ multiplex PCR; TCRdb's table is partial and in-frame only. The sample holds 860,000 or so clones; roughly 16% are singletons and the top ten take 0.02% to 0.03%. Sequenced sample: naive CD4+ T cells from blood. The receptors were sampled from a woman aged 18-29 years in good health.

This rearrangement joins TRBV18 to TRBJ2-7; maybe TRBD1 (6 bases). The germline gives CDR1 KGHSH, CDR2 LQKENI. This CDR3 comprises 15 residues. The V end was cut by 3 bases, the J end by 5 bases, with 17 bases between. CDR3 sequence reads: CASSPQGGITNEQYF. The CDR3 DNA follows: TGTGCCAGCTCACCGCAAGGGGGAATAACCAACGAGCAGTACTTC.

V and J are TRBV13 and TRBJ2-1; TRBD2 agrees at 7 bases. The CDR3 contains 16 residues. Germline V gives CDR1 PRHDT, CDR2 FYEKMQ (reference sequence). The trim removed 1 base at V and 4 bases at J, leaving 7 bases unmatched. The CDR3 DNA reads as TGTGCCAGCAGCTTAGACCTCGGGACTACTTACAATGAGCAGTTCTTC. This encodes CASSLDLGTTYNEQFF.

The CDR3 DNA sequence: TGTGCCAGCAGCTTAGACAGGGATACTCAGCCCCAGCATTTT. Translating gives CASSLDRDTQPQHF. J is TRBJ1-5 and V is TRBV7-9; D perhaps matches TRBD1 (6 bases). The V gene lost 1 base and the J gene lost 6 bases, with 10 bases spanning the gap. CDR3 size: 14 residues. Germline lookup yields CDR1 SEHNR and CDR2 FQNEAQ (reference sequence). Combining the CDR3 with reference TRBV7-9 and TRBJ1-5 gives the whole variable domain DTGVSQNPRHKITKRGQNVTFRCDPISEHNRLYWYRQTLGQGPEFLTYFQNEAQLEKSRLLSDRFSAERPKGSFSTLEIQRTEQGDSAMYLCASSLDRDTQPQHFGDGTRLSIL.

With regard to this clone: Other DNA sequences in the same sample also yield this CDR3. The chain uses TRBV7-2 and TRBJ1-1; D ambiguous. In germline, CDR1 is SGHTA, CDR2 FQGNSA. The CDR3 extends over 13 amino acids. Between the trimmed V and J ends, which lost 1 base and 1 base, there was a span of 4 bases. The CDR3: CASSLVGNTEAFF. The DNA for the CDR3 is TGTGCCAGCAGCTTAGTCGGGAACACTGAAGCTTTCTTT.

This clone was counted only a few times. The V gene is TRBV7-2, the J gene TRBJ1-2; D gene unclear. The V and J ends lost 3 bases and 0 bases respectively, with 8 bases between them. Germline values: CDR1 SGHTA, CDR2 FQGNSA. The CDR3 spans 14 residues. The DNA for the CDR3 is TGTGCCAGCAGCTTTAACGTAGCTAACTATGGCTACACCTTC. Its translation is CASSFNVANYGYTF.

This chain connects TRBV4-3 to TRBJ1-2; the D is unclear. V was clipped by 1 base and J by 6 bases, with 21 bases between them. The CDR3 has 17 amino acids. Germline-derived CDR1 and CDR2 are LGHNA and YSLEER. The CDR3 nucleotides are TGCGCCAGCAGCCAAGTTTATCAGCCTTTGGGTGTCAATGGCTACACCTTC. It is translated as CASSQVYQPLGVNGYTF.

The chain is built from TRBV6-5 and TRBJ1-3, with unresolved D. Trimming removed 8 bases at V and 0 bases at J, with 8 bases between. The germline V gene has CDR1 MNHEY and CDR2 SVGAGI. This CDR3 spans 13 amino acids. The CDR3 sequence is CASATTSGNTIYF. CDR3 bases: TGTGCCAGCGCGACTACCTCTGGAAACACCATATATTTT.

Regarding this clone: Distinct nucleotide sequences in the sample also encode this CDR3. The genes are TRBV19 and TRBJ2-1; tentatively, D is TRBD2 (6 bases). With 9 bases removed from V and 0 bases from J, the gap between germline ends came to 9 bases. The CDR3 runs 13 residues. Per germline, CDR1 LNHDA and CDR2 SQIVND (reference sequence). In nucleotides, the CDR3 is TGTGCCAGCCGGGGGAGCTCCTACAATGAGCAGTTCTTC. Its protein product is CASRGSSYNEQFF. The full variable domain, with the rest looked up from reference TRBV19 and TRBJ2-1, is DGGITQSPKYLFRKEGQNVTLSCEQNLNHDAMYWYRQDPGQGLRLIYYSQIVNDFQKGDIAEGYSVSREKKESFPLTVTSAQKNPTAFYLCASRGSSYNEQFFGPGTRLTVL.

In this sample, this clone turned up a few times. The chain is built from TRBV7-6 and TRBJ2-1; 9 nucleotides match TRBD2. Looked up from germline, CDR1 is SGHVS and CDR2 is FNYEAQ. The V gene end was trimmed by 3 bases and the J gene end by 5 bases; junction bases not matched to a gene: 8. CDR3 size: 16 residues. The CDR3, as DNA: TGTGCCAGCAGCTTGGGAGCGGCTAGCGGGAACAATGAGCAGTTCTTC. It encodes CASSLGAASGNNEQFF.

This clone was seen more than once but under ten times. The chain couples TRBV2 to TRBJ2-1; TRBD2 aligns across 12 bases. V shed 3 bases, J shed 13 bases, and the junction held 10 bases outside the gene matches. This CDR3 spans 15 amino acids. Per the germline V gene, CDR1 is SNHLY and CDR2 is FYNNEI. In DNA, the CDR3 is TGTGCCAGCAGTGAGCTGGGACTAGCGGGTGGACGTCAGTTCTTC. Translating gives CASSELGLAGGRQFF.

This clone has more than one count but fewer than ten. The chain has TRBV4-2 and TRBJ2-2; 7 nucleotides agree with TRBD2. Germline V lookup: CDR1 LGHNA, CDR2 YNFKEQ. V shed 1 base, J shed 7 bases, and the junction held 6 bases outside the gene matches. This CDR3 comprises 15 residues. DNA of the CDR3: TGTGCCAGCAGCCAAGGAGCGGGGTGGGACGGGGAGCTGTTTTTT. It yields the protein CASSQGAGWDGELFF.

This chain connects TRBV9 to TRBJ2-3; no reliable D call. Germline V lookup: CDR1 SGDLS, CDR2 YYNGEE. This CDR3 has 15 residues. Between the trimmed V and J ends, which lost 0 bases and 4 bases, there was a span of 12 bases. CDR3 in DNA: TGTGCCAGCAGCGTAGGTTCCGTTAACCCAGATACGCAGTATTTT. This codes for CASSVGSVNPDTQYF.

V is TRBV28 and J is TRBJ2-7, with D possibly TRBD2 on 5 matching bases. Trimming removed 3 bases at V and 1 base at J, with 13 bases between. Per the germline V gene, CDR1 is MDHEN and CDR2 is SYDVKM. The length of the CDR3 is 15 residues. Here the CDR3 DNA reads TGTGCCAGCAGTTTTTCCGGAGGCCGATCCTACGAGCAGTACTTC. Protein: CASSFSGGRSYEQYF.

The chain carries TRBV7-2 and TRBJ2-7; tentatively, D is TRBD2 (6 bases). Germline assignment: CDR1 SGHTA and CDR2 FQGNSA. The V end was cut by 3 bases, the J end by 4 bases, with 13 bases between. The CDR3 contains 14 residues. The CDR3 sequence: CASSFLGGKYEQYF. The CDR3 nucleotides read TGTGCCAGCAGCTTTTTGGGCGGGAAATACGAGCAGTACTTC.

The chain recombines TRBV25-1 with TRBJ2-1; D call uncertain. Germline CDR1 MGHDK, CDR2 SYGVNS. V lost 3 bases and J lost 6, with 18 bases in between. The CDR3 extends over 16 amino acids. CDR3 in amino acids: CASSELRVKVPNEQFF. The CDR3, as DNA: TGTGCCAGCAGTGAGCTTCGCGTCAAGGTGCCCAATGAGCAGTTCTTC.

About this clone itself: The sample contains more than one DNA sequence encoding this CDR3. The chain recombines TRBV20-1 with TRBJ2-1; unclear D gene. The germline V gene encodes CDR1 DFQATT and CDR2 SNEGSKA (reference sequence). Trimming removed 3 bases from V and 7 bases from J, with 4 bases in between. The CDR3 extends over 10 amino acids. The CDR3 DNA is TGCAGTGCTAGCCGGAATGAGCAGTTCTTC. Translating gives CSASRNEQFF.

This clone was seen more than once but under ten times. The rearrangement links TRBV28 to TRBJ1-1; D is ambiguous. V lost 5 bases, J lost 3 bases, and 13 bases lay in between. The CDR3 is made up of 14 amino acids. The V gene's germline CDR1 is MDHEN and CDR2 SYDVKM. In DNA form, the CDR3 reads TGTGCCAGCAGTGCGCCGGGCGTGGACACTGAAGCTTTCTTT. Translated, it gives CASSAPGVDTEAFF.

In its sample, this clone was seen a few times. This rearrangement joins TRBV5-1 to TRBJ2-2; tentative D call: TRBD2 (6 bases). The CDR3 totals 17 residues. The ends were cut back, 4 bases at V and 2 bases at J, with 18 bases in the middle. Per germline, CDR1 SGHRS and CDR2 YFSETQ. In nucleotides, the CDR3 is TGCGCCAGCAGCCTCCGGGCTAGCGTAATAAACACCGGGGAGCTGTTTTTT. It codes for CASSLRASVINTGELFF.

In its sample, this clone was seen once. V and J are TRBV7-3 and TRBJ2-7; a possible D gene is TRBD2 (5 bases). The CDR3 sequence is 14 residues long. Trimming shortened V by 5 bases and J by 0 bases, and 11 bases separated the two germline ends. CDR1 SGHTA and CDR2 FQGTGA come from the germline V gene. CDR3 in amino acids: CASSIAGNSYEQYF. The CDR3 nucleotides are TGTGCCAGCAGCATCGCCGGGAACTCCTACGAGCAGTACTTC.

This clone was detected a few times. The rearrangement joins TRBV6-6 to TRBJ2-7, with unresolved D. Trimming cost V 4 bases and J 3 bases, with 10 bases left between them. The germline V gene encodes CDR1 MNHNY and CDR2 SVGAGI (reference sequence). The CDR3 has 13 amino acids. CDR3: CASSSGGSYEQYF. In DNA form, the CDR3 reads TGTGCCAGCAGTTCGGGTGGAAGCTACGAGCAGTACTTC.

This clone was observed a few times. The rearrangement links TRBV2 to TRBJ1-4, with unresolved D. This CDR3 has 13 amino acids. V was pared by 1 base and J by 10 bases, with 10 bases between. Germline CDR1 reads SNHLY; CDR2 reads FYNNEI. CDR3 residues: CASSEVPEPKLFF. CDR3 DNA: TGTGCCAGCAGTGAAGTGCCAGAGCCAAAACTGTTTTTT.

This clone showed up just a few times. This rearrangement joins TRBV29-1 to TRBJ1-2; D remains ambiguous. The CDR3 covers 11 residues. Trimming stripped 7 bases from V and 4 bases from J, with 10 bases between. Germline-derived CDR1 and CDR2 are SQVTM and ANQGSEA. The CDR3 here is CSGMWSYGYTF. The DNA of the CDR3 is TGCAGCGGTATGTGGTCCTATGGCTACACCTTC.

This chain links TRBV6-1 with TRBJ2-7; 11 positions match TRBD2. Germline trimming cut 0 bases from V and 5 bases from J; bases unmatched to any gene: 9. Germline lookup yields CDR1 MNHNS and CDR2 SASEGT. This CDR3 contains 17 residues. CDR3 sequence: CASSEALTSGSLNEQYF. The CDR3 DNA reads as TGTGCCAGCAGTGAAGCCTTAACTAGCGGGAGTTTGAACGAGCAGTACTTC.

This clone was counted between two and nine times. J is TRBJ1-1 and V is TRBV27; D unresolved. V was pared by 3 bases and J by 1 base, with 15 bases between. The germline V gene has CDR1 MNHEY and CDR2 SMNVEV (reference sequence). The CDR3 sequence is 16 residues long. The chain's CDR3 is CASSFVYERRNTEAFF. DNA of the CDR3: TGTGCCAGCAGTTTTGTTTACGAACGGAGGAACACTGAAGCTTTCTTT.

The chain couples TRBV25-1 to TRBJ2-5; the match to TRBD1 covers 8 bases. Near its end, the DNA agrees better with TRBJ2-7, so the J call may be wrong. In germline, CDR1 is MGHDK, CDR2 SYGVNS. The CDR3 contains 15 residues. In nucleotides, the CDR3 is TGTGCCAGCAGTCCATCCGGGACAGGAAGCTACGAGCAGTACTTC. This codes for CASSPSGTGSYEQYF.

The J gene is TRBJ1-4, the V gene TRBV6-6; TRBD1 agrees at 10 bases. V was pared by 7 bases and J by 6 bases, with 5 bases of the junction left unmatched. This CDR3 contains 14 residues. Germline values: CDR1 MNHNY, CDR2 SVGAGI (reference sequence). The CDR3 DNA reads TGTGCCAGCAAAGGGACAGGGGAATATGAAAAACTGTTTTTT. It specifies CASKGTGEYEKLFF.

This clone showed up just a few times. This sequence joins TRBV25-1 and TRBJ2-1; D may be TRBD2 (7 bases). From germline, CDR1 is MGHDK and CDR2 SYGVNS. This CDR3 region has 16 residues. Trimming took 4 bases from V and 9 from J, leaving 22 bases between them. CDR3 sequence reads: CASSVSLRPAGAEQFF. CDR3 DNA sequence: TGTGCCAGCAGTGTTTCCCTGCGGCCCGCGGGGGCTGAGCAGTTCTTC.